The TCR beta chain under discussion was sequenced for a study of OX40 agonist ivuxolimab in advanced cancers. Study background: The patients received ivuxolimab by intravenous route every 2 weeks at 0.01 to 10 mg/kg. A male proportion of 70% to 90% was recorded, with mean age approximately 57 years and range roughly 23 to 79.

Systemic immunosuppression or a history of autoimmune disease excluded patients. Germline V gene data show CDR1 as WNHNN and CDR2 as SYGVQD (reference sequence). The CDR3 is made up of 14 amino acids. With 3 bases removed from V and 2 bases from J, the gap between germline ends came to 11 bases. Repertoires were generated with immunoSEQ multiplex PCR, while TCRdb's copy carries only in-frame clones and drops some. This sample has tens of thousands of clones, with 91% found just once. The starting material was CD4+ or CD8+ T cells sorted from blood, obtained in a trial of the OX40 agonist ivuxolimab. The TCR comes from an adult with an advanced solid tumor such as melanoma, head and neck, liver or kidney cancer. The chain recombines TRBV10-1 with TRBJ2-7, with a weak D call TRBD1 (5 bases). DNA of the CDR3: TGCGCCAGCAGTGATTTACTCAGGGCCTACGAGCAGTACTTC. This gives the protein CASSDLLRAYEQYF.